Below, 2 T cell receptor beta chains from the same sample are listed, as sequenced in a study of neurological immune-mediated disorders. TCRdb used MiXCR to reprocess the 5' RACE reads, holding one entry per CDR3 protein. The sample has tens of thousands of distinct CDR3 sequences; approximately 5.8% are singletons. Sequences were obtained from CD4+ T cells from blood. The receptors derive from a young woman with multiple sclerosis.

This clonotype appeared many times. The V call is TRBV7-2, the J call TRBJ1-6, with D unclear. V shed 3 bases and J shed 9 bases, with 12 bases lying between them. The CDR3 has 14 amino acids. Germline V gives CDR1 SGHTA, CDR2 FQGNSA. This CDR3 reads CASSLKVGPSPLHF. The CDR3 region has the DNA TGTGCCAGCAGCTTGAAAGTCGGGCCTTCACCCCTCCACTTT.

Ten or more counts support this clonotype. This chain links TRBV28 with TRBJ1-5; D is unresolved. CDR1 MDHEN and CDR2 SYDVKM come from the germline V gene. This CDR3 contains 24 residues. V was trimmed by 1 base and J by 0 bases, leaving 34 bases between them. Written as DNA, the CDR3 is TGTGCCAGCAGTTTATTTGAGTTGTTAGCGGAATCGCTTAGACATGGGTATAGCAATCAGCCCCAGCATTTT. Translation: CASSLFELLAESLRHGYSNQPQHF.